The 15 T cell receptor beta chains below were found in one sample sequenced in a study of blood T cell repertoires in COVID-19. This table comes from immunoSEQ multiplex PCR, and its TCRdb copy is limited to in-frame clones, with some not included. The profile shows fewer than 300,000 clones, around four fifths of them singletons. Source material: peripheral blood. The receptor source for this set is a woman aged 45-60 years who had recovered from COVID-19.

The chain carries TRBV6-5 and TRBJ1-2; 11 nucleotides match TRBD1. The ends lost 6 bases at V and 4 bases at J; junction bases unmatched: 7. From germline, CDR1 is MNHEY and CDR2 SVGAGI. This CDR3 is built from 15 residues. CDR3 in amino acids: CASRSRDRGFYGYTF. CDR3 coding DNA: TGTGCCAGCAGGTCCCGGGACAGGGGGTTCTATGGCTACACCTTC.

The chain links TRBV2 to TRBJ1-2, with 9 bases lining up with TRBD1. CDR3 length equals 14 residues. With 8 bases clipped from V and 2 bases from J, the junction kept 6 bases outside the gene matches. Germline values: CDR1 SNHLY, CDR2 FYNNEI. As DNA, the CDR3 is TGTGCCAGCCAACCCGGACAGGGGAACTATGGCTACACCTTC. Its protein product is CASQPGQGNYGYTF.

The chain is built from TRBV19 and TRBJ2-1; no reliable D call. The V end lost 1 base, the J end lost 6 bases, and 4 bases lay between the germline ends. Germline CDR1 is LNHDA and CDR2 is SQIVND (reference sequence). The CDR3 totals 12 residues. CDR3 loop: CASSIGSNEQFF. The CDR3 DNA is TGTGCCAGTAGTATAGGCAGCAATGAGCAGTTCTTC.

V is TRBV5-6 and J is TRBJ1-2; 8 nucleotides agree with TRBD1. Germline trimming cut 2 bases from V and 4 bases from J; bases unmatched to any gene: 4. There are 14 residues in the CDR3. Germline V lookup: CDR1 SGHDT, CDR2 YYEEEE. The CDR3 loop is CASSLRDRPYGYTF. The CDR3 DNA is TGTGCCAGCAGCTTAAGGGACAGGCCCTATGGCTACACCTTC.

This clone has a handful of counts. Other DNA sequences within the sample encode an identical CDR3. This chain connects TRBV30 to TRBJ1-5; D call uncertain. V dropped 0 bases and J dropped 4 bases, with 7 bases sitting between them. Looked up from germline, CDR1 is GTSNPN and CDR2 is SVGIG (reference sequence). The length of the CDR3 is 13 residues. CDR3 loop: CAWSVRDNQPQHF. As DNA, the CDR3 is TGTGCCTGGAGTGTACGGGATAATCAGCCCCAGCATTTT.

The chain's CDR3 is CASAALSDQPQHF. The DNA for the CDR3 is TGTGCCAGCGCCGCCCTCAGCGATCAGCCCCAGCATTTT. The gene calls are TRBV7-6 and TRBJ1-5; D is unresolved. There are 13 residues in the CDR3. Germline V gives CDR1 SGHVS, CDR2 FNYEAQ. Deletions cut 8 bases from V and 5 bases from J, with 13 bases between.

This chain connects TRBV5-4 to TRBJ2-1; D uncertain. Germline V gene lookup returns CDR1 SGHNT and CDR2 YYREEE (reference sequence). Trimming removed 4 bases from V and 9 bases from J, with 11 bases in between. CDR3 length: 12 residues. CDR3 protein: CASSQWPSEQFF. The CDR3 nucleotides read TGTGCCAGCAGCCAATGGCCCAGTGAGCAGTTCTTC.

The genes are TRBV27 and TRBJ1-4, with TRBD1 matching 9 bases. CDR3 length: 14 amino acids. Germline CDR1 reads MNHEY; CDR2 reads SMNVEV (reference sequence). Trimming cost V 3 bases and J 8 bases; bases outside gene matches: 4. The CDR3 sequence: CASSLAGQGEKLFF. The CDR3 coding sequence is TGTGCCAGCAGTTTGGCGGGACAGGGCGAAAAACTGTTTTTT.

The CDR3 nucleotides are TGTGCCAGTAGTATACAGGGGGCCAAAAACATTCAGTACTTC. Protein sequence: CASSIQGAKNIQYF. The chain has TRBV19 and TRBJ2-4; the D gene is possibly TRBD1 (6 bases). Trimming took 2 bases from V and 1 from J, leaving 6 bases between them. Germline-derived CDR1 and CDR2 are LNHDA and SQIVND (reference sequence). The CDR3 has 14 amino acids.

The chain links TRBV9 to TRBJ1-6, with unresolved D. Germline V gene sequence: CDR1 SGDLS, CDR2 YYNGEE. The CDR3 sequence is 13 residues long. Trimming stripped 4 bases from V and 7 bases from J, with 9 bases between. The CDR3 is CASSSRLNSPLHF. The CDR3, as DNA: TGTGCCAGCAGCTCCCGTCTGAATTCACCCCTCCACTTT.

The chain couples TRBV28 to TRBJ1-1, with D possibly being TRBD1 (6 bases). CDR1 MDHEN and CDR2 SYDVKM come from the germline V gene. With 4 bases removed from V and 7 bases from J, the gap between germline ends came to 25 bases. The CDR3 is 17 residues long. CDR3 coding DNA: TGTGCCAGCAGTTCACCTGGACAGTTCAACAAAAACGGTGAAGCTTTCTTT. It translates to CASSSPGQFNKNGEAFF.

J is TRBJ1-2 and V is TRBV5-1; the D gene is possibly TRBD1 (5 bases). Germline V gene sequence: CDR1 SGHRS, CDR2 YFSETQ. V lost 3 bases and J lost 0, with 21 bases in between. The CDR3 has 18 residues. The CDR3 DNA reads as TGCGCCAGCAGCTCGGGCCCGGGGGTGGAGGCCACTAACTATGGCTACACCTTC. Protein sequence: CASSSGPGVEATNYGYTF.

V usage is TRBV9 and J usage is TRBJ2-1; weak D call: TRBD2 (6 bases). The CDR3 has 14 amino acids. Germline CDR1 and CDR2: SGDLS and YYNGEE. Between the trimmed V and J ends, which lost 0 bases and 7 bases, there was a span of 11 bases. The CDR3 here is CASSVDSRGNEQFF. The DNA for the CDR3 is TGTGCCAGCAGCGTAGATTCTCGGGGGAATGAGCAGTTCTTC.

The V call is TRBV19, the J call TRBJ1-5; perhaps TRBD1 as D (6 bases). Trimming took off 1 base at V and 2 bases at J, with 15 bases between the two ends. The germline V gene has CDR1 LNHDA and CDR2 SQIVND (reference sequence). This CDR3 has 17 amino acids. The CDR3 protein is CASSIGWGRQGNQPQHF. The CDR3 coding sequence is TGTGCCAGTAGTATAGGCTGGGGGCGACAGGGCAATCAGCCCCAGCATTTT.

The count of this clone is one. The CDR3 nucleotides are TGTGCCAGCAGTTTACTGGGACAGGGAACTAACTATGGCTACACCTTC. Residues: CASSLLGQGTNYGYTF. The rearrangement links TRBV27 to TRBJ1-2; 9 positions agree with TRBD1. Germline V gene sequence: CDR1 MNHEY, CDR2 SMNVEV (reference sequence). The V segment lost 2 bases and the J segment 0 bases; nucleotides outside the gene matches: 4. This CDR3 spans 16 amino acids.